What follows are 10 T cell receptor beta chains derived from one specimen sequenced in a study of blood T cell repertoires in COVID-19. Repertoires were generated with immunoSEQ multiplex PCR, while TCRdb's copy carries only in-frame clones and drops some. The table shows about 240,000 clones, with approximately 90% occurring only once. Sample: PBMCs or T cells enriched from blood (not recorded which). These receptors came from a middle-aged man who had recovered from COVID-19.

The table lists this clone with a count of one. The V gene is TRBV7-8, the J gene TRBJ2-3; 9 positions agree with TRBD2. The length of the CDR3 is 15 residues. The germline V gene encodes CDR1 SGHVS and CDR2 FQNEAQ. With V trimmed by 5 bases and J by 1 base, 4 bases remained unmatched. CDR3 bases: TGTGCCAGCAGCAAGAGGACTAGCGGCACAGATACGCAGTATTTT. Amino acid sequence: CASSKRTSGTDTQYF.

V usage is TRBV3-1 (or the pseudogene TRBV3-2) and J usage is TRBJ1-1; D not resolved. Trimming pared 0 bases from V and 4 bases from J, leaving 9 bases between. CDR3 size: 14 residues. The germline gives CDR1 LGHDT, CDR2 YNNKEL (reference sequence). In nucleotides, the CDR3 is TGTGCCAGCAGCCAAGATAGTTGGTCCACTGAAGCTTTCTTT. Protein sequence: CASSQDSWSTEAFF.

The chain uses TRBV19 and TRBJ2-7; TRBD2 agrees at 11 bases. The CDR3 consists of 16 residues. J gave up 3 bases and V 2 bases, and 6 bases lay outside the gene matches. Germline V gives CDR1 LNHDA, CDR2 SQIVND (reference sequence). The CDR3 is CASSILAGGKDYEQYF. Written as DNA, the CDR3 is TGTGCCAGTAGTATACTAGCGGGAGGTAAGGACTACGAGCAGTACTTC.

V and J are TRBV11-3 and TRBJ1-4; TRBD1 aligns across 9 bases. J was trimmed by 5 bases and V by 4 bases; bases with no gene match: 5. CDR3 length equals 15 residues. The germline V gene has CDR1 SGHNT and CDR2 YENEEA. The CDR3 here is CASSSGTGQNEKLFF. In nucleotides, the CDR3 is TGTGCCAGCAGCTCCGGGACAGGGCAAAATGAAAAACTGTTTTTT.

This chain links TRBV4-1 with TRBJ2-2; TRBD2 aligns across 9 bases. Germline loops: CDR1 MGHRA, CDR2 YSYEKL. Trimming cost V 3 bases and J 4 bases; bases outside gene matches: 12. The CDR3 contains 18 residues. In DNA, the CDR3 is TGCGCCAGCAGCCAGGGCATCGTGCGGGGGGGAGTCACCGGGGAGCTGTTTTTT. This codes for CASSQGIVRGGVTGELFF.

The rearrangement links TRBV7-6 to TRBJ1-5; 8 nucleotides align to TRBD1. Germline CDR1 is SGHVS and CDR2 is FNYEAQ. The CDR3 is 15 residues long. The ends lost 5 bases at V and 1 base at J; junction bases unmatched: 4. In nucleotides, the CDR3 is TGTGCCAGCAGCCTTGCAGGGGGCAGCAATCAGCCCCAGCATTTT. It codes for CASSLAGGSNQPQHF.

The gene calls are TRBV29-1 and TRBJ1-4; TRBD1 matches 9 bases. The CDR3 is 13 amino acids. The germline gives CDR1 SQVTM, CDR2 ANQGSEA. V gave up 3 bases and J gave up 6 bases; unmatched junction bases: 2. The CDR3 nucleotides are TGCAGCGTTGACCGACAGGGGGATGAAAAACTGTTTTTT. This translates into CSVDRQGDEKLFF.

The chain uses TRBV6-5 and TRBJ2-7; 8 bases line up with TRBD2. V gave up 4 bases and J gave up 2 bases; unmatched junction bases: 7. This CDR3 is 15 amino acids long. The germline CDR1 and CDR2 sequences are MNHEY and SVGAGI. This CDR3 reads CASSSERGPTYEQYF. In nucleotides, the CDR3 is TGTGCCAGCAGTTCCGAGCGGGGGCCCACCTACGAGCAGTACTTC.

V and J are TRBV11-2 and TRBJ2-2; D is undetermined. The V and J ends lost 5 bases and 10 bases respectively, with 17 bases between them. The CDR3 is 14 amino acids. In germline, CDR1 is SGHAT, CDR2 FQNNGV. CDR3 DNA sequence: TGTGCCAGCAGCAATTACAGTCCACTTGAGGAGCTGTTTTTT. The encoded protein is CASSNYSPLEELFF. The full variable domain, rest sourced from reference TRBV11-2 and TRBJ2-2, is EAGVAQSPRYKIIEKRQSVAFWCNPISGHATLYWYQQILGQGPKLLIQFQNNGVVDDSQLPKDRFSAERLKGVDSTLKIQPAKLEDSAVYLCASSNYSPLEELFFGEGSRLTVL.

The chain joins TRBV9 to TRBJ2-1, with TRBD2 matching 11 bases. CDR1 SGDLS and CDR2 YYNGEE come from the germline V gene. Losses at the gene ends were 0 bases for V and 9 bases for J; bases not matched to a gene: 8. CDR3 length equals 16 residues. Here the CDR3 DNA reads TGTGCCAGCAGCGTAGGGGGTAGCGGGAGGGGAAGTGAGCAGTTCTTC. Translation gives CASSVGGSGRGSEQFF.